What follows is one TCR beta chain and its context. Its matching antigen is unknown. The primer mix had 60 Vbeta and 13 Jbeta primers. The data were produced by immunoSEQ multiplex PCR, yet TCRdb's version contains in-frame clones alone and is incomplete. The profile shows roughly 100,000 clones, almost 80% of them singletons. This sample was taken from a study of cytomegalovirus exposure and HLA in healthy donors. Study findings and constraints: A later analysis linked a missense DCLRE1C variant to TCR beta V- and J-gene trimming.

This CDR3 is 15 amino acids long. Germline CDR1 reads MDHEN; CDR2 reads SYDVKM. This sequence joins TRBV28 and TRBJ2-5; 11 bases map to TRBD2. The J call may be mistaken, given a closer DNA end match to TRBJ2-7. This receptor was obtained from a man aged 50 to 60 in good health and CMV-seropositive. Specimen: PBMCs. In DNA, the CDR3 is TGTGCCAGCACCACAACTAGCGGGGGCTCCTACGAGCAGTACTTC. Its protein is CASTTTSGGSYEQYF.